A single sample gave rise to the 5 T cell receptor beta chains below, sequenced in a study of shared clonotypes between healthy human individuals. Sequencing was performed with immunoSEQ multiplex PCR; in TCRdb, only in-frame clones are kept and a portion is missing. The sample holds about 2.1 million clones, approximately 92% seen once. Only CD45RO-negative cells positively selected for CCR7 counted as naive CD8 cells, so terminally differentiated effector memory CD45RA+ cells were excluded. Sequenced input: naive CD8+ T cells from PBMCs. These receptor sequences come from a man aged 18 to 29 in good health. Some clones in this sample may be carry-over from other donors' samples.

The gene calls are TRBV12-5 and TRBJ2-1; TRBD1 matches at 7 bases. Trimming took 4 bases from V and 6 from J; bases not matched to a gene: 6. Per the germline V gene, CDR1 is LGHNT and CDR2 is FRNRAP. The CDR3 has 14 amino acids. CDR3 bases: TGTGCTAGTGGTTGGACAGGTATCACCAATGAGCAGTTCTTC. Amino acid sequence: CASGWTGITNEQFF.

The chain combines TRBV2 with TRBJ2-7; 8 nucleotides match TRBD1. Germline CDR1 and CDR2: SNHLY and FYNNEI. There are 15 residues in the CDR3. Trimming removed 1 base from V and 2 bases from J; junction bases left unmatched: 4. This CDR3 reads CASSEEDRAAYEQYF. CDR3 DNA sequence: TGTGCCAGCAGTGAAGAGGACAGGGCGGCCTACGAGCAGTACTTC.

This CDR3 is CASSLDPARVYEQYF. The CDR3 nucleotides are TGTGCCAGCAGCTTAGATCCGGCAAGAGTTTACGAGCAGTACTTC. The rearrangement joins TRBV11-2 to TRBJ2-7; no clear D. CDR3 length: 15 residues. In germline, CDR1 is SGHAT, CDR2 FQNNGV. V was cut by 0 bases and J by 4 bases, with 13 bases left in between.

Note on this clone: The sample contains more than one DNA sequence encoding this CDR3. V gene TRBV9 combines with J gene TRBJ1-1; D might be TRBD1 (6 bases). V was clipped by 4 bases and J by 0 bases, with 10 bases between them. CDR1 SGDLS and CDR2 YYNGEE come from the germline V gene. The CDR3 is 14 residues long. The CDR3 protein is CASSPDSMNTEAFF. Here the CDR3 DNA reads TGTGCCAGCAGCCCGGACAGCATGAACACTGAAGCTTTCTTT.

This CDR3 is CATSPRGPVGELFF. DNA for the CDR3: TGTGCCACCAGCCCCAGGGGGCCGGTCGGGGAGCTGTTTTTT. The chain links TRBV15 to TRBJ2-2; TRBD1 matches at 8 bases. From germline, CDR1 is LNHNV and CDR2 YYDKDF (reference sequence). With V trimmed by 5 bases and J by 7 bases, 6 bases remained unmatched. The CDR3 has 14 residues. The full variable domain, its missing parts supplied by reference TRBV15 and TRBJ2-2, is DAMVIQNPRYQVTQFGKPVTLSCSQTLNHNVMYWYQQKSSQAPKLLFHYYDKDFNNEADTPDNFQSRRPNTSFCFLDIRSPGLGDTAMYLCATSPRGPVGELFFGEGSRLTVL.